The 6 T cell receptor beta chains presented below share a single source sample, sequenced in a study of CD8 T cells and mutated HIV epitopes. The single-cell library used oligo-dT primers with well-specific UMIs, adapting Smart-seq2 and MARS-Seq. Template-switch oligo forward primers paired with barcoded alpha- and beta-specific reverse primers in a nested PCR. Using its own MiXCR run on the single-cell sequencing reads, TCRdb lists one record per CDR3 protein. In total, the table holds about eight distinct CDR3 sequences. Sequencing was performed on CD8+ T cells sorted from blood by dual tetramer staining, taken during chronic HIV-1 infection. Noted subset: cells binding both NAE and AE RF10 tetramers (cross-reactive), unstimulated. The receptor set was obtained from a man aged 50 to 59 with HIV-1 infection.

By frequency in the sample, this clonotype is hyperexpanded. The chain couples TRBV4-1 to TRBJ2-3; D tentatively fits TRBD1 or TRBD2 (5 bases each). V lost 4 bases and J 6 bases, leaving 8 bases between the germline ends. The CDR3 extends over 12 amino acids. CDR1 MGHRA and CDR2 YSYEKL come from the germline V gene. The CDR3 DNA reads TGCGCCAGCAGCCCTGAGGGGGATACGCAGTATTTT. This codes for CASSPEGDTQYF.

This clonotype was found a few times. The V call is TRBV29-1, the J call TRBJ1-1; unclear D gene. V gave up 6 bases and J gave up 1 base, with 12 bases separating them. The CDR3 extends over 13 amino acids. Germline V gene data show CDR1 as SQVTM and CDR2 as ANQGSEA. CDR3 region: CSVGLLGNTEAFF. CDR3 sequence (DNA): TGCAGCGTCGGGCTACTGGGGAACACTGAAGCTTTCTTT.

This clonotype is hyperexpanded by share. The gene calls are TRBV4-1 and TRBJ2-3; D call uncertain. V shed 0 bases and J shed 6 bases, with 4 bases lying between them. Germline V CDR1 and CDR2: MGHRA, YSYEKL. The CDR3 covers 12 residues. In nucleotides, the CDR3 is TGCGCCAGCAGCCAAGATGGTGATACGCAGTATTTT. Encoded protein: CASSQDGDTQYF.

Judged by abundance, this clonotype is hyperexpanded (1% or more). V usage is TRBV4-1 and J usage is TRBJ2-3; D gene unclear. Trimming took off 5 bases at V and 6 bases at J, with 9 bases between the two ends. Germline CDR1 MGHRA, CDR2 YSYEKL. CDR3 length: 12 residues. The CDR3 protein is CASSKDGDTQYF. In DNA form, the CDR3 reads TGCGCCAGCAGCAAGGACGGGGATACGCAGTATTTT.

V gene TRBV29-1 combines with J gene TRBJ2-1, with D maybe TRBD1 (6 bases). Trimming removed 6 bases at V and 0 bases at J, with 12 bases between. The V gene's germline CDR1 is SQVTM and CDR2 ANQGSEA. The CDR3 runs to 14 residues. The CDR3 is CSVEQGFSYNEQFF. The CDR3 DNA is TGCAGCGTGGAACAGGGTTTCTCCTACAATGAGCAGTTCTTC.

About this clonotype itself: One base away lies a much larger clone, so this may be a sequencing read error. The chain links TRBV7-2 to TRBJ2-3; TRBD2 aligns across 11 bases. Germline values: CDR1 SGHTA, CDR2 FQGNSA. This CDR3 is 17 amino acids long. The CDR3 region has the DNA TGTGCCAGCAGCCGCGATCTAGCGGGGGGTCGGTCAGATGCGCAGTATTTT. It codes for CASSRDLAGGRSDAQYF.